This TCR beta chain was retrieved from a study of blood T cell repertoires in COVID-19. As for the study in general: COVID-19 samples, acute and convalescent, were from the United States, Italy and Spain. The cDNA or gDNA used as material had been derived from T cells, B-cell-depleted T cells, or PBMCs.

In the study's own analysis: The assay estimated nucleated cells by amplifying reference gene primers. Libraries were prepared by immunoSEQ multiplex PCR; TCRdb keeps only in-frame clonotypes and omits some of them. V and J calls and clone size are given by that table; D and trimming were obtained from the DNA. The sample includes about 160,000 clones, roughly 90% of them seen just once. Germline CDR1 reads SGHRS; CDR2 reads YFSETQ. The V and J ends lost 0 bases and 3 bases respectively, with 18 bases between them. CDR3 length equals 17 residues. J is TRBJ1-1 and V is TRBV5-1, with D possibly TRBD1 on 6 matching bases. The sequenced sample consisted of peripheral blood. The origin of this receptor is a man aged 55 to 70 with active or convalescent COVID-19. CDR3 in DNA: TGCGCCAGCAGCTTGGCGCCGTCAGGGGACGGTTACACTGAAGCTTTCTTT. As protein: CASSLAPSGDGYTEAFF.